The TCR beta chain described here comes from a study of cytomegalovirus exposure and HLA in healthy donors. The germline V gene encodes CDR1 SGHAT and CDR2 FQNNGV. The J segment lost 5 bases and the V segment lost 1 base, leaving 15 bases of the junction unmatched. The CDR3 contains 18 residues. PCR was performed using 60 Vbeta and 13 Jbeta primers. TCRdb keeps only in-frame clones here, not all; method: immunoSEQ multiplex PCR. Seen here are under 250,000 clones, around 80% observed once, and the top ten hold about 2.1%. Comments on this clone: Its antigen is unidentified.

Study results and limitations: TCR beta V- and J-gene trimming, according to a later analysis, was linked to a missense DCLRE1C variant. Accurate predictions that matched the HLA-A and HLA-B alleles of most subjects were reportedly made from TCR beta sequences.

Specimen: PBMCs. The genes are TRBV11-2 and TRBJ2-7, with 9 bases identical to TRBD2. This TCR came from a man younger than 40 in good health and CMV-seronegative. The CDR3 DNA follows: TGTGCCAGCAGCTTAGTAGGTCTAGCGGGGCTCTCTAGGGACGAGCAGTACTTC. Protein product: CASSLVGLAGLSRDEQYF. The whole variable domain, filled in from reference TRBV11-2 and TRBJ2-7, reads EAGVAQSPRYKIIEKRQSVAFWCNPISGHATLYWYQQILGQGPKLLIQFQNNGVVDDSQLPKDRFSAERLKGVDSTLKIQPAKLEDSAVYLCASSLVGLAGLSRDEQYFGPGTRLTVT.